Shown below are 17 T cell receptor beta chains from a single sample sequenced in a study of response to subunit inactivated influenza vaccine. MiXCR, run by TCRdb on the RT-PCR reads, gives a single entry per CDR3 protein. The sample carries over 450,000 distinct CDR3 sequences, approximately 13% recorded once. Material: PBMCs from blood, obtained more than 35 days after vaccination. The receptors were sampled from a man aged 45 to 65 who received an inactivated influenza vaccine.

This clonotype was seen only a few times. The rearrangement uses TRBV5-1 and TRBJ2-2; D gene uncertain. Per the germline V gene, CDR1 is SGHRS and CDR2 is YFSETQ. V was cut by 6 bases and J by 5 bases, with 8 bases left in between. This CDR3 is 12 amino acids long. CDR3 sequence reads: CASTPLTGELFF. In DNA form, the CDR3 reads TGCGCCAGCACGCCTTTGACCGGGGAGCTGTTTTTT.

This clonotype turned up a few times. V gene TRBV7-2 combines with J gene TRBJ2-7, with D hard to call. V was shortened by 3 bases and J by 3 bases, with 9 bases between the two germline ends. CDR3 length equals 13 residues. Germline values: CDR1 SGHTA, CDR2 FQGNSA. CDR3 loop: CASSFPYRYEQYF. The CDR3 nucleotides read TGTGCCAGCAGCTTTCCGTACCGCTACGAGCAGTACTTC.

In this sample, this clonotype turned up many times. The V gene is TRBV6-5, the J gene TRBJ2-2, with TRBD2 matching 8 bases. This CDR3 spans 19 amino acids. J gave up 4 bases and V 0 bases, and 13 bases lay outside the gene matches. From germline, CDR1 is MNHEY and CDR2 SVGAGI. The CDR3 nucleotides read TGTGCCAGCAGTTACTCGTTAGCGGGGACCCCCACACTCACCGGGGAGCTGTTTTTT. This gives the protein CASSYSLAGTPTLTGELFF.

The table lists this clonotype with a few counts. This CDR3 is CSHRRSGETQYF. The DNA for the CDR3 is TGCAGCCACCGTCGTAGTGGGGAGACCCAGTACTTC. This chain links TRBV29-1 with TRBJ2-5; D ambiguous. The V end lost 8 bases, the J end lost 5 bases, and 15 bases lay between the germline ends. Per germline, CDR1 SQVTM and CDR2 ANQGSEA. This CDR3 contains 12 residues.

This clonotype was detected a few times. The V call is TRBV10-3, the J call TRBJ2-1; D is ambiguous. Germline values: CDR1 ENHRY, CDR2 SYGVKD. The V and J ends lost 11 bases and 0 bases respectively, with 20 bases between them. The CDR3 contains 16 residues. The CDR3 DNA reads TGTGCCCCCAGCCCTACGTCGGTTAGCTCCTACAATGAGCAGTTCTTC. Protein sequence: CAPSPTSVSSYNEQFF.

The chain employs TRBV9 and TRBJ2-5, with TRBD2 matching over 9 bases. Germline CDR1 and CDR2: SGDLS and YYNGEE. V dropped 4 bases and J dropped 2; count of bases not matched to a gene: 12. The CDR3 contains 17 residues. The CDR3 protein is CASSPGVAGAKQETQYF. The CDR3 DNA is TGTGCCAGCAGCCCCGGGGTAGCGGGAGCCAAGCAAGAGACCCAGTACTTC.

This clonotype was found many times. The chain combines TRBV7-2 with TRBJ1-1; D not resolved. The CDR3 extends over 13 amino acids. Trimming pared 2 bases from V and 2 bases from J, leaving 6 bases between. From germline, CDR1 is SGHTA and CDR2 FQGNSA. DNA of the CDR3: TGTGCCAGCAGCTTAAGGAGAAACACTGAAGCTTTCTTT. It specifies CASSLRRNTEAFF.

This clonotype was found many times. The chain uses TRBV29-1 and TRBJ2-5, with 10 bases fitting TRBD1. The CDR3 consists of 16 residues. CDR1 SQVTM and CDR2 ANQGSEA come from the germline V gene. V lost 4 bases to trimming and J lost 5 bases; unmatched junction nucleotides: 13. The CDR3 region has the DNA TGCAGCGTTGGCTTTAGGGGACAGGGGTCGCGGGAGACCCAGTACTTC. It yields the protein CSVGFRGQGSRETQYF.

This clonotype was counted between two and nine times. The CDR3 loop is CSARQGAYEQFF. For the CDR3, the DNA is TGCAGTGCTCGACAGGGGGCCTATGAGCAGTTCTTC. The chain couples TRBV20-1 to TRBJ2-1; TRBD1 agrees at 10 bases. V lost 5 bases and J lost 8; bases outside the gene matches: 3. Per the germline V gene, CDR1 is DFQATT and CDR2 is SNEGSKA (reference sequence). CDR3 length: 12 residues.

V gene TRBV2 combines with J gene TRBJ2-3, with no clear D. Germline CDR1 SNHLY, CDR2 FYNNEI. The CDR3 sequence is 11 residues long. The V gene lost 11 bases and the J gene lost 0 bases, with 6 bases spanning the gap. The CDR3: CAGRSTDTQYF. In DNA form, the CDR3 reads TGTGCCGGCCGTAGCACAGATACGCAGTATTTT.

The genes are TRBV20-1 and TRBJ1-1; D is unresolved. Deletions cut 5 bases from V and 1 base from J, with 11 bases between. The germline CDR1 and CDR2 sequences are DFQATT and SNEGSKA (reference sequence). The CDR3 is 13 amino acids. Here the CDR3 reads CSAWWTRNTEAFF. CDR3 sequence (DNA): TGCAGTGCTTGGTGGACGCGGAACACTGAAGCTTTCTTT.

There are a few counts of this clonotype. V usage is TRBV20-1 and J usage is TRBJ2-7; 14 bases align to TRBD2. The CDR3 is made up of 15 amino acids. The ends lost 6 bases at V and 5 bases at J; junction bases unmatched: 9. The germline V gene has CDR1 DFQATT and CDR2 SNEGSKA (reference sequence). The CDR3 DNA reads TGCAGTGCGGAACGGGGACTAGCGGGAGTCAACGAGCAGTACTTC. Translating gives CSAERGLAGVNEQYF.

The gene calls are TRBV29-1 and TRBJ2-7, with 7 bases lining up with TRBD2. Germline lookup yields CDR1 SQVTM and CDR2 ANQGSEA. J lost 4 bases, V lost 4 bases, and 7 bases had no gene match. The CDR3 contains 13 residues. The CDR3 DNA reads TGCAGCGTTGCGGCGGGAGAATATTACGAGCAGTACTTC. It encodes CSVAAGEYYEQYF.

This clonotype turned up a few times. V is TRBV7-8 and J is TRBJ1-2; D unresolved. Trimming removed 5 bases at V and 8 bases at J, with 18 bases between. Germline CDR1 and CDR2: SGHVS and FQNEAQ. The CDR3 length is 14 residues. The CDR3 loop reads CASSTLAAGSGYTF. CDR3 DNA: TGTGCCAGCAGCACGTTGGCAGCGGGAAGCGGCTACACCTTC.

V gene TRBV6-2 or TRBV6-3 combines with J gene TRBJ2-7; D ambiguous. V dropped 8 bases and J dropped 6 bases, with 20 bases sitting between them. Germline values: CDR1 MNHEY, CDR2 SVGEGT. This CDR3 region has 14 residues. The CDR3 DNA reads as TGTGCCAGCGGCAGACTCAGCATCGAGCGCGAGCAGTACTTC. Protein: CASGRLSIEREQYF.

This clonotype was seen many times. The gene calls are TRBV6-6 and TRBJ2-1, with D unresolved. The CDR3 totals 13 residues. CDR1 and CDR2 from the germline V gene are MNHNY and SVGAGI (reference sequence). The ends were cut back, 7 bases at V and 7 bases at J, with 14 bases in the middle. The CDR3 region has the DNA TGTGCCAGCACCCCATTGGGTGTTAATGAGCAGTTCTTC. Amino acids: CASTPLGVNEQFF.

This chain links TRBV9 with TRBJ2-6; possible D gene TRBD2, 6 bases. Germline CDR1 and CDR2: SGDLS and YYNGEE. CDR3 length: 18 residues. The germline V and J ends were trimmed by 2 bases and 0 bases, with 15 bases remaining between them. The CDR3 spells CASSVDGHGSSGANVLTF. CDR3 in DNA: TGTGCCAGCAGCGTCGACGGGCACGGGAGCTCTGGGGCCAACGTCCTGACTTTC.